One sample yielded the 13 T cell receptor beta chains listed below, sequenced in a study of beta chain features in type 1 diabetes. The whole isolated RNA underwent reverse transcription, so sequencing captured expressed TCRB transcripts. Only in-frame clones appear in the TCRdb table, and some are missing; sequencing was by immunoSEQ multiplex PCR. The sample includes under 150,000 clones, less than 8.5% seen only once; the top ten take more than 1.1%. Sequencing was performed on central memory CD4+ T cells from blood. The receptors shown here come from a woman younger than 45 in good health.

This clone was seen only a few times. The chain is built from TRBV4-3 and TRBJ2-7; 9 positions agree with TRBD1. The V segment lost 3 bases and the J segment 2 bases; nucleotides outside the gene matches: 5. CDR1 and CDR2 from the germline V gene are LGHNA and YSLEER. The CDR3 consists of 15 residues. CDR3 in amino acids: CASSQGTGFAYEQYF. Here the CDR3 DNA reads TGCGCCAGCAGCCAGGGGACAGGGTTTGCCTACGAGCAGTACTTC.

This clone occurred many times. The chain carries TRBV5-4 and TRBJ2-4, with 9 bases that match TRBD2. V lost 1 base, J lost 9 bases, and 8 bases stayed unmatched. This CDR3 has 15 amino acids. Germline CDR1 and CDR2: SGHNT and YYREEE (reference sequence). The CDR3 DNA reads TGTGCCAGCAGCTTGATGGCTAGCGGGACTCGCATTCAGTACTTC. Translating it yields CASSLMASGTRIQYF.

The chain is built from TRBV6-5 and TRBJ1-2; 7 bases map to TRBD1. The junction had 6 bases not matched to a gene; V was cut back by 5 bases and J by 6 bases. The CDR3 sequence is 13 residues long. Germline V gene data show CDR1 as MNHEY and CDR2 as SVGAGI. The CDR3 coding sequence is TGTGCCAGCAGTCGGGACAGAAGGCATGGCTACACCTTC. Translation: CASSRDRRHGYTF.

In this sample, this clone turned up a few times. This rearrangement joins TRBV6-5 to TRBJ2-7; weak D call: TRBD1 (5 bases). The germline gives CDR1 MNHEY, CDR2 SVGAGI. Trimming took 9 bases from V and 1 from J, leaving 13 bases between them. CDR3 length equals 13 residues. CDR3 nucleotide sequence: TGTGCCAGTAGACAGTACAATTCCTACGAGCAGTACTTC. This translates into CASRQYNSYEQYF.

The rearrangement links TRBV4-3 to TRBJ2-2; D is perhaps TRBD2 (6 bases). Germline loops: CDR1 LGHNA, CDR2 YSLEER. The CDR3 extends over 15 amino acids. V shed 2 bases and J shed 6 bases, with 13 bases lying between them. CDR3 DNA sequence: TGCGCCAGCAGCCAACTCCCGGGGGTGGCCGGGGAGCTGTTTTTT. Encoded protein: CASSQLPGVAGELFF.

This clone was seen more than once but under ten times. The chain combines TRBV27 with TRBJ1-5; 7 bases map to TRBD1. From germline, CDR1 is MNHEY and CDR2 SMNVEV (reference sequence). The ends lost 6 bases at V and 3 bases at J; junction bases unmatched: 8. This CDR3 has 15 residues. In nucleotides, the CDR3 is TGTGCCAGCAGACGAGGACAGGAAAACAATCAGCCCCAGCATTTT. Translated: CASRRGQENNQPQHF.

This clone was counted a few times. The CDR3 coding sequence is TGTGCCAGCAGTTCAGCAGCGGGAGGGCCGGTCAATGAGCAGTTCTTC. The encoded protein is CASSSAAGGPVNEQFF. The chain recombines TRBV6-5 with TRBJ2-1; 10 bases match TRBD2. Germline V gene lookup returns CDR1 MNHEY and CDR2 SVGAGI. V was pared by 4 bases and J by 6 bases, with 9 bases of the junction left unmatched. The CDR3 covers 16 residues.

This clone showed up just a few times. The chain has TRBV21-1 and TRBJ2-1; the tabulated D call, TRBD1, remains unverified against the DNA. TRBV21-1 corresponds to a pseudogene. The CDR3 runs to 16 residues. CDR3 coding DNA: TGTGCCAGCAGCAAAGCGCTTTTAAGAGGGGGCAATGAGCAGTTCTTC. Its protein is CASSKALLRGGNEQFF.

DNA for the CDR3: TGTGCCAGCGGCAACCGGGACAAATACAATGAGCAGTTCTTC. Protein: CASGNRDKYNEQFF. The chain employs TRBV6-6 and TRBJ2-1; a possible D gene is TRBD1 (6 bases). The V end was cut by 8 bases, the J end by 4 bases, with 15 bases between. This CDR3 has 14 residues. The germline gives CDR1 MNHNY, CDR2 SVGAGI (reference sequence).

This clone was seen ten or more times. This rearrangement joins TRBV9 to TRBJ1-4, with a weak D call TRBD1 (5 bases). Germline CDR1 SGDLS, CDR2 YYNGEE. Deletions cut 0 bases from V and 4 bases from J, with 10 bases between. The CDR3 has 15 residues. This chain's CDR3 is CASSVGGRYNEKLFF. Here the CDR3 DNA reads TGTGCCAGCAGCGTAGGGGGCCGGTATAATGAAAAACTGTTTTTT.

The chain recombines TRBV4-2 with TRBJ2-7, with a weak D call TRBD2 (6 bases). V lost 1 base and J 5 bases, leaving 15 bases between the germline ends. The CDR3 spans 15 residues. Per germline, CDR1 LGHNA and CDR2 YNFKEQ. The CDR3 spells CASSQVQLAGNEQYF. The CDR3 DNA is TGTGCCAGCAGCCAAGTACAACTAGCTGGGAACGAGCAGTACTTC.

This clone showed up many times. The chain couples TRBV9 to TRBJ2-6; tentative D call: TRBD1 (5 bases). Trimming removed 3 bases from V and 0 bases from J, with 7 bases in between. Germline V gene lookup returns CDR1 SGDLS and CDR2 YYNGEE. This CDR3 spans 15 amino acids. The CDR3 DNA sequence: TGTGCCAGCAGCGGACAGTACTCTGGGGCCAACGTCCTGACTTTC. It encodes CASSGQYSGANVLTF. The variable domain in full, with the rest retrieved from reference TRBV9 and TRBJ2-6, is DSGVTQTPKHLITATGQRVTLRCSPRSGDLSVYWYQQSLDQGLQFLIQYYNGEERAKGNILERFSAQQFPDLHSELNLSSLELGDSALYFCASSGQYSGANVLTFGAGSRLTVL.

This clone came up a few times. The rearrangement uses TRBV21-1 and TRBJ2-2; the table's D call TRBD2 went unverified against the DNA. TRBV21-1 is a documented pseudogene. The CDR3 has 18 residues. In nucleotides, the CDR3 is TGTGCCAGCAGCCAGGAGAATAGCGGGAGGGGGAACACCGGGGAGCTGTTTTTT. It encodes CASSQENSGRGNTGELFF.